This T cell receptor (beta chain) was sequenced during a study of a mutant IDH1 vaccine in newly diagnosed glioma. Looking at the study overall: Initiation of the vaccine course occurred 4-6 weeks after radiotherapy alone, or alongside temozolomide cycles.

CDR3 length equals 15 residues. In germline, CDR1 is MNHNY, CDR2 SVGAGI (reference sequence). The V gene end was trimmed by 4 bases and the J gene end by 6 bases; junction bases not matched to a gene: 7. In the case of this clone: What it binds is not known.

Measured with immunoSEQ multiplex PCR; TCRdb has only the in-frame clones, and not every one. The table lists tens of thousands of clones, approximately 84% of them singletons, with approximately 10% in the top ten. Documented time point: week 11, during vaccination. A 20-mer mutant IDH1 peptide at 300 ug was injected subcutaneously with topical imiquimod. The material was PBMCs, obtained from a glioma patient whose treatment included an IDH1 peptide vaccine. This receptor was identified in a woman aged 50 to 60 with glioma. The gene calls are TRBV6-6 and TRBJ2-2; the match to TRBD1 covers 8 bases. CDR3 region: CASSFNRGSAGELFF. The CDR3, as DNA: TGTGCCAGCAGTTTTAACAGGGGGTCAGCCGGGGAGCTGTTTTTT.